Listed below are T cell receptor beta chains from one sample, sequenced in a study of blood T cell repertoires in COVID-19. Clones were sequenced by immunoSEQ multiplex PCR, and TCRdb holds only the in-frame ones, with some missing. The sample yields some 80,000 clones, around 83% seen once. The sequenced material came from peripheral blood. The receptors shown here come from a man aged 50 or older with acute or convalescent COVID-19. The CDR3 runs from the conserved cysteine through the conserved F or W. D genes are given only for firm matches. Only part of the rows carry a size: once, few, many, or a class if the clone is expanded.

j_call v_call clone_size d_call cdr3_nt cdr3_aa
TRBJ2-7 TRBV18 once TRBD2 TGTGCCAGCTCACCAGGGACTATGTCTTACGAGCAGTACTTC CASSPGTMSYEQYF
TRBJ1-1 TRBV3-1/TRBV3-2 NA TRBD1 TGTGCCAGCAGCCCCCCTGGTGACAGGGGAGGTTTCTTT CASSPPGDRGGFF
TRBJ2-5 TRBV11-1 NA TRBD2 TGTGCCAGCAGCTTAGTTAGCGGGGGGGCCGGAGAGACCCAGTACTTC CASSLVSGGAGETQYF
TRBJ1-1 TRBV18 NA NA TGTGCCAGCTCACCGGCCGTTCGAAACACTGAAGCTTTCTTT CASSPAVRNTEAFF
TRBJ2-1 TRBV28 NA TRBD1 TGTGCCAGCAGAACAGACAGGGGTTTCGATGAGCAGTTCTTC CASRTDRGFDEQFF
TRBJ1-1 TRBV6-5 few TRBD1 TGTGCCAGCAGGCGGGACAGTAAAGCTGAAGCTTTCTTT CASRRDSKAEAFF
TRBJ2-7 TRBV19 NA TRBD2 TGTGCCAGTAGTGTAGCGGGAGTATTGAACGAGCAGTACTTC CASSVAGVLNEQYF
TRBJ2-7 TRBV6-5 NA TRBD1 TGTGCCAGCTGGACAGGGAAATTCTACGAGCAGTACTTC CASWTGKFYEQYF
TRBJ2-2 TRBV21-1 NA NA TGTGCCAGCAATCGAAGACAGGGGCCCGTTTACACCGGGGAGCTGTTTTTT CASNRRQGPVYTGELFF
TRBJ2-1 TRBV11-2 NA NA TGTGCCAGCAGCTTAGGGTGGCTAGCGCAGTACAATGAGCAGTTCTTC CASSLGWLAQYNEQFF
TRBJ2-7 TRBV7-2 NA NA TGTGCCAGCAGCTTACAGGCGGGCCCTCTTTACGAGCAGTACTTC CASSLQAGPLYEQYF
TRBJ2-2 TRBV4-3 NA TRBD2 TGCGCCAGCAGCCAAGTCCGGACTAGCGGGAGTATGGACACCGGGGAGCTGTTTTTT CASSQVRTSGSMDTGELFF
TRBJ1-3 TRBV7-2 NA NA TGTGCCAGCAGCTCTCGCTGGCCGGGCTCTGGAAACACCATATATTTT CASSSRWPGSGNTIYF
TRBJ2-7 TRBV11-2 NA NA TGTGCCAGCAACCGGGACTCCGGGCTCGAGCAGTACTTC CASNRDSGLEQYF
TRBJ1-1 TRBV24-1 NA NA TGTGCCACCAGTGATTTCCGGGGTGAAGCTTTCTTT CATSDFRGEAFF
TRBJ2-1 TRBV9 NA TRBD2 TGTGCCAGCAGCGTAGAACTAGCGCTTTTCAATGAGCAGTTCTTC CASSVELALFNEQFF
TRBJ1-2 TRBV29-1 NA TRBD1 TGCAGCGTTCATAATCCGGGACAGGGGCCGAAGGCCTATGGCTACACCTTC CSVHNPGQGPKAYGYTF
TRBJ1-5 TRBV7-9 NA NA TGTGCCAGCAGCTTAGGTTATAGCAATCAGCCCCAGCATTTT CASSLGYSNQPQHF
TRBJ2-6 TRBV5-8 NA TRBD1 TGTGCCAGCAGCTTGGAGGGACAGACAAGCTCTGGGGCCAACGTCCTGACTTTC CASSLEGQTSSGANVLTF
TRBJ1-1 TRBV30 NA NA TGTGCCTGGAGTGTATTTGGCCGGGGGAACACTGAAGCTTTCTTT CAWSVFGRGNTEAFF
TRBJ2-5 TRBV28 NA NA TGTGCCAGCGGTCGGGGGGCCGAGACCCAGTACTTC CASGRGAETQYF
TRBJ1-2 TRBV12-3/TRBV12-4 NA NA TGTGCCAGCAGTTTAACTGGCTATGGCTACACCTTC CASSLTGYGYTF
TRBJ1-1 TRBV4-3 NA NA TGCGCCAGCAGCCAAGATCAGGTCACTGAAGCTTTCTTT CASSQDQVTEAFF
TRBJ1-5 TRBV19 NA TRBD1 TGTGCCAGTAGCTCGACCCGGACAGGCGTAATATGGAATCAGCCCCAGCATTTT CASSSTRTGVIWNQPQHF